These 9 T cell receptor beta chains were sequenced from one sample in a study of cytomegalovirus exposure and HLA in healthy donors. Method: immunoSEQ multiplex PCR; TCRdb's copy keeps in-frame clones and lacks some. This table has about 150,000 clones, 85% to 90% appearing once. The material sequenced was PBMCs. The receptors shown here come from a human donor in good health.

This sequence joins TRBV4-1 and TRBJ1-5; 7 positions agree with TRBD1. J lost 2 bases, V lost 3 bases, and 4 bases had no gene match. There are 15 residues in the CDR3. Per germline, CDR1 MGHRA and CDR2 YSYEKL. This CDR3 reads CASSHDRVGNQPQHF. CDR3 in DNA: TGCGCCAGCAGCCACGACAGGGTCGGCAATCAGCCCCAGCATTTT.

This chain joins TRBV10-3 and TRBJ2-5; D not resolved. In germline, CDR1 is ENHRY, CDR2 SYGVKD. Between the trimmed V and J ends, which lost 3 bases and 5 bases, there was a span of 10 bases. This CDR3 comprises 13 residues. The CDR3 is CAISDPLAETQYF. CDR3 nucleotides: TGTGCCATCAGTGACCCTCTTGCGGAGACCCAGTACTTC.

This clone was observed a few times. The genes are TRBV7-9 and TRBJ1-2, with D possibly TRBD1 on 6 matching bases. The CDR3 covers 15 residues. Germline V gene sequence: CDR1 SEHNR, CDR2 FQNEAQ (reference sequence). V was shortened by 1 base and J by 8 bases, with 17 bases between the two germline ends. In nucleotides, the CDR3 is TGTGCCAGCAGCTTAGGAGCTGGGACACTCGAGGGCTACACCTTC. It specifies CASSLGAGTLEGYTF.

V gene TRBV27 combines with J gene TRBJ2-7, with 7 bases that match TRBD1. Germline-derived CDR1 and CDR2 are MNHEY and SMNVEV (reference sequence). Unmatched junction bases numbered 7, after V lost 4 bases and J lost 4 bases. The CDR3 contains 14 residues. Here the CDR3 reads CASSWAGQDYEQYF. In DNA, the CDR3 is TGTGCCAGCAGTTGGGCAGGACAGGATTACGAGCAGTACTTC.

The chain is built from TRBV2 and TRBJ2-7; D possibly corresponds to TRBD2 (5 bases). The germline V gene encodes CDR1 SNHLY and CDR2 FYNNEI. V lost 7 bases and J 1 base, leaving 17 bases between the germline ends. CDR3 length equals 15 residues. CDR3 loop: CASTRPGGLSYEQYF. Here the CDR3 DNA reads TGTGCCAGCACCCGCCCCGGAGGACTGTCCTACGAGCAGTACTTC.

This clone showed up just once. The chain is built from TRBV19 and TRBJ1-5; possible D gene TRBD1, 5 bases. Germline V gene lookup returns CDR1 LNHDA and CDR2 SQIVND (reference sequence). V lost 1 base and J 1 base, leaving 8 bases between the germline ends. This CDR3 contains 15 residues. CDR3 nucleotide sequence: TGTGCCAGTAGTATAGCTGGACAAAGCAATCAGCCCCAGCATTTT. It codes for CASSIAGQSNQPQHF. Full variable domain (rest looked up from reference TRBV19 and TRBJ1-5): DGGITQSPKYLFRKEGQNVTLSCEQNLNHDAMYWYRQDPGQGLRLIYYSQIVNDFQKGDIAEGYSVSREKKESFPLTVTSAQKNPTAFYLCASSIAGQSNQPQHFGDGTRLSIL.

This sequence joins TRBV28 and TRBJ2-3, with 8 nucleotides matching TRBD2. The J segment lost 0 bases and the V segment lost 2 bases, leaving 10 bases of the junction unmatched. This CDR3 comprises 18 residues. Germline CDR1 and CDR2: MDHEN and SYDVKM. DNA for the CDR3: TGTGCCAGCAGTTTAACTTCGGAACTAGCGGAGAGCACAGATACGCAGTATTTT. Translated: CASSLTSELAESTDTQYF. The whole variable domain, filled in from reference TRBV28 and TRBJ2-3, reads DVKVTQSSRYLVKRTGEKVFLECVQDMDHENMFWYRQDPGLGLRLIYFSYDVKMKEKGDIPEGYSVSREKKERFSLILESASTNQTSMYLCASSLTSELAESTDTQYFGPGTRLTVL.

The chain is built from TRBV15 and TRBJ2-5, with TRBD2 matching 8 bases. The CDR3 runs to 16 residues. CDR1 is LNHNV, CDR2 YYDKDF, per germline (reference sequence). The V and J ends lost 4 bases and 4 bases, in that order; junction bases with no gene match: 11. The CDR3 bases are TGTGCCACCAGCAAGCTCCGGGGGGGGGCTGTAGAGACCCAGTACTTC. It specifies CATSKLRGGAVETQYF. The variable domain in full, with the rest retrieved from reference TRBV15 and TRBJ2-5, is DAMVIQNPRYQVTQFGKPVTLSCSQTLNHNVMYWYQQKSSQAPKLLFHYYDKDFNNEADTPDNFQSRRPNTSFCFLDIRSPGLGDTAMYLCATSKLRGGAVETQYFGPGTRLLVL.

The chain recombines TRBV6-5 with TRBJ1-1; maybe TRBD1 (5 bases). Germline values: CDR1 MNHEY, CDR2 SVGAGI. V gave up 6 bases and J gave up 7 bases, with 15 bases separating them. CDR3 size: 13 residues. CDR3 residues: CASRRQGFGEAFF. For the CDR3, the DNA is TGTGCCAGCAGAAGGCAGGGCTTCGGTGAAGCTTTCTTT.